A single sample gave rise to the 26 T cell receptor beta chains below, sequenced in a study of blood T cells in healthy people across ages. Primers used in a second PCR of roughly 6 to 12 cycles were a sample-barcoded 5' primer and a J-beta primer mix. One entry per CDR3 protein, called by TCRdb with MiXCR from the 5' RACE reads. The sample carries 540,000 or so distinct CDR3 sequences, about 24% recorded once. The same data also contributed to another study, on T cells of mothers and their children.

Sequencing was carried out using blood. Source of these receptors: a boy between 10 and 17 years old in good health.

This chain's CDR3 is CSAHTSGSYEQYF. In DNA, the CDR3 is TGCAGTGCTCATACTAGCGGGTCCTACGAGCAGTACTTC. The genes are TRBV20-1 and TRBJ2-5, with TRBD2 identical over 9 bases. The tail of the sequence fits TRBJ2-7 better, so the J call may be wrong. The CDR3 is made up of 13 amino acids. Germline CDR1 and CDR2: DFQATT and SNEGSKA (reference sequence).

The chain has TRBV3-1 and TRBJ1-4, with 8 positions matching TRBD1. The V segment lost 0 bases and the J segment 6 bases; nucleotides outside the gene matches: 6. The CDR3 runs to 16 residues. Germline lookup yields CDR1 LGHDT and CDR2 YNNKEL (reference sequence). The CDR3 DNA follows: TGTGCCAGCAGCCAAGAGGGGACAGGTCGACATGAAAAACTGTTTTTT. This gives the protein CASSQEGTGRHEKLFF.

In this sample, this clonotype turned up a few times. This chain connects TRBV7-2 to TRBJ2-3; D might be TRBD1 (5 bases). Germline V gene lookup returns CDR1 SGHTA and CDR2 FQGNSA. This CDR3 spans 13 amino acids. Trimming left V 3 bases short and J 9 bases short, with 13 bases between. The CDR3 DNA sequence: TGTGCCAGCAGCTTTACAGGCAGTTACACGCAGTATTTT. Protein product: CASSFTGSYTQYF.

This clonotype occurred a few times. The CDR3 reads CASSQDLAAGYEQYF. The CDR3 DNA follows: TGTGCCAGCAGCCAAGATCTGGCAGCCGGTTACGAGCAGTACTTC. The rearrangement joins TRBV4-2 to TRBJ2-7; the D is unclear. Per the germline V gene, CDR1 is LGHNA and CDR2 is YNFKEQ. CDR3 length equals 15 residues. The germline V and J ends were trimmed by 0 bases and 4 bases, with 13 bases remaining between them.

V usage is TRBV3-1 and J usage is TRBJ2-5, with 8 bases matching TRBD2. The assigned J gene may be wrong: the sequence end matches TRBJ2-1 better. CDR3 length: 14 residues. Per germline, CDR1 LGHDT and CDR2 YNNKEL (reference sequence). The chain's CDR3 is CASSQYPLAGEQFF. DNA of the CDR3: TGTGCCAGCAGCCAATACCCGCTAGCGGGTGAGCAGTTCTTC.

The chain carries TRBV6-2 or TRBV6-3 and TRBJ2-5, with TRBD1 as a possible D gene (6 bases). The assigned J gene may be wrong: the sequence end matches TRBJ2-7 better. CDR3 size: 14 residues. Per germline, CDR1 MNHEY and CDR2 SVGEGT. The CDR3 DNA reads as TGTGCCAGCAGTTACCTCAGGGGCCACTACGAGCAGTACTTC. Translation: CASSYLRGHYEQYF.

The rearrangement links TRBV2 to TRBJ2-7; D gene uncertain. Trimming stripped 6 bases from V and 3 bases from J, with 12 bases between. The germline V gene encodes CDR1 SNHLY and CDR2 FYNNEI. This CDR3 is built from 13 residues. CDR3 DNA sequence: TGTGCCAGCAGACTTTTGGAGAGCTACGAGCAGTACTTC. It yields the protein CASRLLESYEQYF.

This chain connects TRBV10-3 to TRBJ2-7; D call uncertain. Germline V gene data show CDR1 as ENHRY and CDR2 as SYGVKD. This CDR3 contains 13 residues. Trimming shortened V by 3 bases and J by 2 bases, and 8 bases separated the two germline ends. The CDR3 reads CAISDAETYEQYF. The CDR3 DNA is TGTGCCATCAGTGACGCGGAGACCTACGAGCAGTACTTC.

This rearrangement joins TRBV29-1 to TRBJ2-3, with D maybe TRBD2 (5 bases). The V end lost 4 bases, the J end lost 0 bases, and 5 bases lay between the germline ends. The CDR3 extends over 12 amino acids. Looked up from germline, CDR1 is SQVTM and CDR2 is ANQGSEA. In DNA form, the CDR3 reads TGCAGCGTTGGGGAGAGCACAGATACGCAGTATTTT. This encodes CSVGESTDTQYF.

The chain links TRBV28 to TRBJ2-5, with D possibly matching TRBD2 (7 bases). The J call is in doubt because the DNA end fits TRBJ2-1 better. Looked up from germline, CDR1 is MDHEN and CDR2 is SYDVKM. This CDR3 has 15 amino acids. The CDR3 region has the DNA TGTGCCAGCAGTTTAGGGGGGGGCGGGAGCGATGAGCAGTTCTTC. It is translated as CASSLGGGGSDEQFF.

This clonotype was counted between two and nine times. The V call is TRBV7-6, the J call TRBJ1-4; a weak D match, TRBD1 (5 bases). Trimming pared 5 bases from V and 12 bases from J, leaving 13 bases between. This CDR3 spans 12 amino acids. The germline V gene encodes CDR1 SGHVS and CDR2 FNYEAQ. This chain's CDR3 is CASSPRGGQLFF. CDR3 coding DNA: TGTGCCAGCAGCCCCCGGGGGGGACAACTGTTTTTT.

The CDR3 sequence is CASSLVTEANYGYTF. Written as DNA, the CDR3 is TGTGCCAGCAGCTTGGTTACGGAAGCTAACTATGGCTACACCTTC. This chain links TRBV5-5 with TRBJ1-2; D is ambiguous. Trimming pared 0 bases from V and 0 bases from J, leaving 9 bases between. The CDR3 is made up of 15 amino acids. The germline V gene has CDR1 SGHKS and CDR2 YYEKEE (reference sequence).

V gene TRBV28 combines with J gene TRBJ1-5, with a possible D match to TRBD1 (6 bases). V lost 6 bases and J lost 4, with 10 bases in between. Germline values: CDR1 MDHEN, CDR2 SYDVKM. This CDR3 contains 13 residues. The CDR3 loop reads CASREQGNQPQHF. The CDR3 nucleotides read TGTGCCAGCAGAGAACAGGGAAATCAGCCCCAGCATTTT.

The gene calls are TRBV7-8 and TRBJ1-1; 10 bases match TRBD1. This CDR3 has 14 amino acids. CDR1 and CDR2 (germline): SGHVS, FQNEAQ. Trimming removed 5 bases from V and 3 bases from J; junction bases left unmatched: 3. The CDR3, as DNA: TGTGCCAGCAGCCAGGGGACAGGGGACACTGAAGCTTTCTTT. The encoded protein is CASSQGTGDTEAFF. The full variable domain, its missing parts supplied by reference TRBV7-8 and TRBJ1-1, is GAGVSQSPRYKVAKRGQDVALRCDPISGHVSLFWYQQALGQGPEFLTYFQNEAQLDKSGLPSDRFFAERPEGSVSTLKIQRTQQEDSAVYLCASSQGTGDTEAFFGQGTRLTVV.

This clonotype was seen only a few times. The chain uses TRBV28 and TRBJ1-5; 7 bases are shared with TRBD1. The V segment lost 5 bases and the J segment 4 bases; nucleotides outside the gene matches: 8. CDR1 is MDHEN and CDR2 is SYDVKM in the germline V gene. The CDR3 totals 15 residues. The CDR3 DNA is TGTGCCAGCAGTCCACAGGGGACGAGGAATCAGCCCCAGCATTTT. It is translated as CASSPQGTRNQPQHF.

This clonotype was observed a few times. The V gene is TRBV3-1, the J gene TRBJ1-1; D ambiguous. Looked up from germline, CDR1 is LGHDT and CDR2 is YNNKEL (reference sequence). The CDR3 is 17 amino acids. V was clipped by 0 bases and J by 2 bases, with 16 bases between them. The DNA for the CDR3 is TGTGCCAGCAGCCAAGAGAAGACGAGGTGGCGTAACACTGAAGCTTTCTTT. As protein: CASSQEKTRWRNTEAFF.

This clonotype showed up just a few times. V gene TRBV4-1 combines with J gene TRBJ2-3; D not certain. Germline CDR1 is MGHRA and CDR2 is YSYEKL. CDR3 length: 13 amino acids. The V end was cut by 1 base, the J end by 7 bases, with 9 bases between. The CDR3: CASSQVFGYTQYF. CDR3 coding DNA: TGCGCCAGCAGCCAAGTTTTTGGGTATACGCAGTATTTT.

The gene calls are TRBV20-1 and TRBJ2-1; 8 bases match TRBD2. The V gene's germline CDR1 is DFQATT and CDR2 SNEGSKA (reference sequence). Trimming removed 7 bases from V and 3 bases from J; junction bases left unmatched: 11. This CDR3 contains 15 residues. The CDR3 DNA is TGCAGTGTCCGTAGTCGGGGGGGGAGCTACAATGAGCAGTTCTTC. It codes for CSVRSRGGSYNEQFF.

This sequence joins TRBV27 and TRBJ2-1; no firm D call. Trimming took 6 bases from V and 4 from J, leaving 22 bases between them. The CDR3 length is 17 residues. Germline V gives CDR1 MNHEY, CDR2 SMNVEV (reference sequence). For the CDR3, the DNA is TGTGCCAGCAGACCTTTGGGTGGGTCCCCTATTTACAATGAGCAGTTCTTC. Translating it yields CASRPLGGSPIYNEQFF.

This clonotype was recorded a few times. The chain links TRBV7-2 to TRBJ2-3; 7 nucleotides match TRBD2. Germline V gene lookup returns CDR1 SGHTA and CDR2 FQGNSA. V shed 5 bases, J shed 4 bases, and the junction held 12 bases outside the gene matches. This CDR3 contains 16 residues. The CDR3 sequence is CASSKREGGTADTQYF. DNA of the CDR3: TGTGCCAGCAGCAAAAGGGAGGGCGGGACGGCAGATACGCAGTATTTT.

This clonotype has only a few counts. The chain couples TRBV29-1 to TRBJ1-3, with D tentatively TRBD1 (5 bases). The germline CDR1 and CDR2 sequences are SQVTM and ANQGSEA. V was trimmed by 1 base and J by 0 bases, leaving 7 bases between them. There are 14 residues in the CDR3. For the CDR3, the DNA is TGCAGCGTTGAAGGGGGCTCCTCTGGAAACACCATATATTTT. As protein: CSVEGGSSGNTIYF.

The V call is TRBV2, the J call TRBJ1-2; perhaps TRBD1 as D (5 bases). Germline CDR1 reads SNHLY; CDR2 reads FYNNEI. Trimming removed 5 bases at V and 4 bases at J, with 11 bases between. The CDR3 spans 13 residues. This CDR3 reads CASSPGTLYGYTF. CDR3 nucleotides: TGTGCCAGCAGTCCCGGGACCCTCTATGGCTACACCTTC. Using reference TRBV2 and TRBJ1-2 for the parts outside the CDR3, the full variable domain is EPEVTQTPSHQVTQMGQEVILRCVPISNHLYFYWYRQILGQKVEFLVSFYNNEISEKSEIFDDQFSVERPDGSNFTLKIRSTKLEDSAMYFCASSPGTLYGYTFGSGTRLTVV.

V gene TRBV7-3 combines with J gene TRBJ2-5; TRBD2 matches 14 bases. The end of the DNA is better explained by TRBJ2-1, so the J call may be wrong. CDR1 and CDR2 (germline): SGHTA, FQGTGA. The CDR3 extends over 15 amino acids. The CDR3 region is CASSEGLAGAGEQFF. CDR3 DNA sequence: TGTGCCAGCAGCGAGGGACTAGCGGGGGCGGGTGAGCAGTTCTTC.

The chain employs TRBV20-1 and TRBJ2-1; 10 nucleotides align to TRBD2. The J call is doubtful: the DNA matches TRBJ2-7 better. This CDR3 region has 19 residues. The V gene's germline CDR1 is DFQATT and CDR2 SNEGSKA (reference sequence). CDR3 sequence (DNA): TGCAGTGCTAGAGATTGGGCCGGGACTAGCGAGATGACCCGACGCGAGCAGTACTTC. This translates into CSARDWAGTSEMTRREQYF.

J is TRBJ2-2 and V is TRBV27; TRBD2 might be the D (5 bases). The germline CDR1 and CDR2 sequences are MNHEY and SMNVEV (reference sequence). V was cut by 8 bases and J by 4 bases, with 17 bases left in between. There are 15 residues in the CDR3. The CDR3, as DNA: TGTGCCAGCCGCCGGAGCGGCGGTACCACCGGGGAGCTGTTTTTT. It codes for CASRRSGGTTGELFF.

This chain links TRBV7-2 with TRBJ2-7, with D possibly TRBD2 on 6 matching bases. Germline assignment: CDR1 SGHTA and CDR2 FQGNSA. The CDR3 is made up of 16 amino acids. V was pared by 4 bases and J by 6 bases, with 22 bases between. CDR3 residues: CASSSILEGYPVEQYF. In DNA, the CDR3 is TGTGCCAGCAGCTCCATCCTGGAGGGGTATCCGGTCGAGCAGTACTTC.